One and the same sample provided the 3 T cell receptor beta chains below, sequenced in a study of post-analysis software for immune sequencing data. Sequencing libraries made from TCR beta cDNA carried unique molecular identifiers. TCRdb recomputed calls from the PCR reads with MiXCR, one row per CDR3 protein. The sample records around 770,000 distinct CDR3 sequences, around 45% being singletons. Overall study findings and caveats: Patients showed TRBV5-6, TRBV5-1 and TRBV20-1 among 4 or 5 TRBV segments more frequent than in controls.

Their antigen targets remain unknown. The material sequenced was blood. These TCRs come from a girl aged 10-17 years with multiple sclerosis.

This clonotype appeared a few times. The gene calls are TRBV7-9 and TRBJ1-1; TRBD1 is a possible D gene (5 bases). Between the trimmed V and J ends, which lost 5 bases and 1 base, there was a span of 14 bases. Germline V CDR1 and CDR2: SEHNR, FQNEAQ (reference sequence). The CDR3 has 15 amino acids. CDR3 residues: CASSPGTGRNTEAFF. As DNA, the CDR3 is TGTGCCAGCAGCCCCGGGACGGGAAGGAACACTGAAGCTTTCTTT.

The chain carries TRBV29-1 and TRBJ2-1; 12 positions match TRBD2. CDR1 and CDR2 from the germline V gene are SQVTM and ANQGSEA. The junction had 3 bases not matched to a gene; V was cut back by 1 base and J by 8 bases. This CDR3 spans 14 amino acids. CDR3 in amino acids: CSVEGTSGNYEQFF. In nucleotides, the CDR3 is TGCAGCGTTGAAGGGACTAGCGGGAACTATGAGCAGTTCTTC.

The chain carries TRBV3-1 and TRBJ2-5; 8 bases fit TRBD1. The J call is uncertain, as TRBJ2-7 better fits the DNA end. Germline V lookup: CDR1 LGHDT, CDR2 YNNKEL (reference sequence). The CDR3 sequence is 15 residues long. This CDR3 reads CASSQDWGRGREQYF. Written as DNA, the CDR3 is TGTGCCAGCAGCCAAGATTGGGGCAGGGGGCGCGAGCAGTACTTC.